This TCR beta chain emerged from a study of Ad26.COV2.S vaccination and SARS-CoV-2 variants. In the study overall: Sample donor was a member of the COV1001 Ad26.COV2.S trial arm.

The method was immunoSEQ multiplex PCR; TCRdb's version includes in-frame clones alone and lacks a portion of them. The sample carries about 370,000 clones, 70% to 90% recorded once. The treatment denotes: roughly 18 received Ad26.COV2.S at low or high dose, single or two shots; 5 received placebo; per-sample allocation not given. Collection of samples fell on day 63 after the first vaccine or placebo injection. The CDR3 spans 13 residues. The V and J ends lost 7 bases and 4 bases respectively, with 13 bases between them. Germline V gene sequence: CDR1 SEHNR, CDR2 FQNEAQ (reference sequence). The starting material was peripheral blood, obtained in a trial of Ad26.COV2.S vaccine versus placebo. This receptor was obtained from a person aged 18 to 65 who received the Ad26.COV2.S COVID-19 vaccine or a placebo. The V gene is TRBV7-9, the J gene TRBJ1-2, with D tentatively TRBD1 (5 bases). Here the CDR3 reads CASKGGEAYGYTF. CDR3 in DNA: TGTGCCAGCAAAGGAGGGGAGGCCTATGGCTACACCTTC.